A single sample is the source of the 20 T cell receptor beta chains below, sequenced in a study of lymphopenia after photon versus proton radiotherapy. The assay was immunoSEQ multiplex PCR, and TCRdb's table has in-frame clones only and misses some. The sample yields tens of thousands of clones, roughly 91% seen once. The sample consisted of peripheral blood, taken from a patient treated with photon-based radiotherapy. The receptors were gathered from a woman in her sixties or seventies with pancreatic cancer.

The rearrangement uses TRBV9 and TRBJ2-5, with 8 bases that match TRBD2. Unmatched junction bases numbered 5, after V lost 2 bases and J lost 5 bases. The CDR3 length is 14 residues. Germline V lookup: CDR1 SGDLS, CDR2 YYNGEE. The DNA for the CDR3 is TGTGCCAGCAGCGTCGGACTAGCCCGGGAGACCCAGTACTTC. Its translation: CASSVGLARETQYF.

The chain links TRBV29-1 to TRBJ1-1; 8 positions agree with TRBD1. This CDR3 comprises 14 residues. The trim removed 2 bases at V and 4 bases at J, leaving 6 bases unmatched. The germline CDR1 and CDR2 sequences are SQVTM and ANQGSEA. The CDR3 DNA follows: TGCAGCGTTGAAAAGGACAGGGTGTTCACTGAAGCTTTCTTT. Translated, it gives CSVEKDRVFTEAFF.

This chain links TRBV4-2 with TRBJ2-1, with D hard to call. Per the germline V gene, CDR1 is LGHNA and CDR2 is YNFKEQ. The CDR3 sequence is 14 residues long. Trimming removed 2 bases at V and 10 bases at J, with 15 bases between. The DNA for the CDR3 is TGTGCCAGCAGCCAACTCCTACCTGGCGCCGAGCAGTTCTTC. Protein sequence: CASSQLLPGAEQFF.

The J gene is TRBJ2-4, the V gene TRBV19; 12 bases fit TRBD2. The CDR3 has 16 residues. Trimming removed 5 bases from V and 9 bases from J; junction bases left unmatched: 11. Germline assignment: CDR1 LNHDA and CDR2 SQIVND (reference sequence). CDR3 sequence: CASSDLASGRAAIQYF. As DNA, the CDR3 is TGTGCCAGTAGTGACCTTGCTAGCGGGAGGGCCGCCATTCAGTACTTC.

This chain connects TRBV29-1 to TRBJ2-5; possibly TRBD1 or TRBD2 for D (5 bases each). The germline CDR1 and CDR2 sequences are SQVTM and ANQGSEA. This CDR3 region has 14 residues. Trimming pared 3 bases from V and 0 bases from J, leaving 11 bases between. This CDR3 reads CSVEGRQYQETQYF. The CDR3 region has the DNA TGCAGCGTTGAGGGACGGCAGTACCAAGAGACCCAGTACTTC.

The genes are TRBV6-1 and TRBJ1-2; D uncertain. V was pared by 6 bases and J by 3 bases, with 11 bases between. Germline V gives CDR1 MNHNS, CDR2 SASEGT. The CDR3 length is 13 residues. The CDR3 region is CASRGARDYGYTF. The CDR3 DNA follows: TGTGCCAGCAGGGGAGCGCGGGACTATGGCTACACCTTC.

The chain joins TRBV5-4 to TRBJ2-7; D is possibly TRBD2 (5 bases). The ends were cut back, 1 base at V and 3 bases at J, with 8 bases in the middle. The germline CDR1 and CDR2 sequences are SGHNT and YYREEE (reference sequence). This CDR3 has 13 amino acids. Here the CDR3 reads CASSLTRDYEQYF. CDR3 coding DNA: TGTGCCAGCAGCTTGACCCGGGACTACGAGCAGTACTTC.

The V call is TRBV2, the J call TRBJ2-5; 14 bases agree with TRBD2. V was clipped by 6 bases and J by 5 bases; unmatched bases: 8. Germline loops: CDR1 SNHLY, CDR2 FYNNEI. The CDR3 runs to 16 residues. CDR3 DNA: TGTGCCAGCAGCGGACTAGCGGGAGGATATGGGGAGACCCAGTACTTC. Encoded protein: CASSGLAGGYGETQYF.

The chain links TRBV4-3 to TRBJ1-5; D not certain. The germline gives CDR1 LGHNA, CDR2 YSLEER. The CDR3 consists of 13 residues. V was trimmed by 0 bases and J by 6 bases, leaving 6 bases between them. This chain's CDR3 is CASSQDYGQPQHF. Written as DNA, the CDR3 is TGCGCCAGCAGCCAAGATTACGGTCAGCCCCAGCATTTT.

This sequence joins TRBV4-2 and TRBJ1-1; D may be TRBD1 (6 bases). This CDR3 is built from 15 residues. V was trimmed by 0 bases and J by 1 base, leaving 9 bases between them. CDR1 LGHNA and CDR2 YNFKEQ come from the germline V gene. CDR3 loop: CASSQEQGSNTEAFF. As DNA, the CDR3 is TGTGCCAGCAGCCAAGAACAGGGTTCGAACACTGAAGCTTTCTTT.

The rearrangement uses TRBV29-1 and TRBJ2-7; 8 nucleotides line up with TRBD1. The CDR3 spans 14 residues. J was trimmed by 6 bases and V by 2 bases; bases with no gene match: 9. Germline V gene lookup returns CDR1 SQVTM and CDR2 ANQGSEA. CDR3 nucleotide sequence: TGCAGCGTTGAAAGGGCAGGGGGCTTAGGCGAGCAGTACTTC. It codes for CSVERAGGLGEQYF.

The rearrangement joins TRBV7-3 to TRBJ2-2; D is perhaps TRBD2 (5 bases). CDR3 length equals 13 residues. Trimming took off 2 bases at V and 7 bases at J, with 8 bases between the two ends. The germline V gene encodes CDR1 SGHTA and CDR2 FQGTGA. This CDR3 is CASSLRGSGELFF. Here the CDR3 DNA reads TGTGCCAGCAGCTTACGGGGTAGCGGGGAGCTGTTTTTT.

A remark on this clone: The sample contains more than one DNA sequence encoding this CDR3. The CDR3 sequence: CASSVGRGLYNEQFF. The CDR3 DNA is TGTGCCAGCAGCGTAGGCCGGGGGCTCTACAATGAGCAGTTCTTC. This chain joins TRBV9 and TRBJ2-1; D possibly uses TRBD1 or TRBD2 (6 bases each). The V and J ends lost 0 bases and 3 bases respectively, with 10 bases between them. This CDR3 has 15 amino acids. Germline loops: CDR1 SGDLS, CDR2 YYNGEE.

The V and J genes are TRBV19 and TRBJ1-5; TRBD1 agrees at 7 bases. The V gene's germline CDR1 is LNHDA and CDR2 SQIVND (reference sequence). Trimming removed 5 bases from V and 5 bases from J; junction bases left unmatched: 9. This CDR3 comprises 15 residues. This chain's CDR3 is CASSSGQVQYQPQHF. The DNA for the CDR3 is TGTGCCAGTAGTTCCGGACAGGTTCAGTATCAGCCCCAGCATTTT.

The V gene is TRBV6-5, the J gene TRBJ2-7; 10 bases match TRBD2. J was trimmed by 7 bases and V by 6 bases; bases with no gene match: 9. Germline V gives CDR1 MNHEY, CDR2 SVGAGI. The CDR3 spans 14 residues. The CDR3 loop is CASSQLAGAREQYF. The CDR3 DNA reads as TGTGCCAGCAGCCAGCTAGCGGGAGCGAGAGAGCAGTACTTC.

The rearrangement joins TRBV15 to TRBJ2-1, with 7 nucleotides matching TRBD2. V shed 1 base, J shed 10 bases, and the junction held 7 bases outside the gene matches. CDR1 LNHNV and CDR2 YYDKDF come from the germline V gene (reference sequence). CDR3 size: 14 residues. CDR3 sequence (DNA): TGTGCCACCAGCAGAGTGGGAGGGATCGGGGAGCAGTTCTTC. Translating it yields CATSRVGGIGEQFF.

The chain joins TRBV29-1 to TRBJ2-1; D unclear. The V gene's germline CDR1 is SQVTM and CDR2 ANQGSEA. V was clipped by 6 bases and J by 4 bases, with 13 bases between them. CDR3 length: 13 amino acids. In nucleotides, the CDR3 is TGCAGCGTCTGGGCCGAAGGGTACAATGAGCAGTTCTTC. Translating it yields CSVWAEGYNEQFF.

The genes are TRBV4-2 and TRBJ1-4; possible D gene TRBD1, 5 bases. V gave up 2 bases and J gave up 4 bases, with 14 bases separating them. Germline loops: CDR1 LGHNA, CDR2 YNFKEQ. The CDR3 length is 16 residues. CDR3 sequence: CASSQPGGRNNEKLFF. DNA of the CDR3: TGTGCCAGCAGCCAACCCGGGGGGAGAAATAATGAAAAACTGTTTTTT.

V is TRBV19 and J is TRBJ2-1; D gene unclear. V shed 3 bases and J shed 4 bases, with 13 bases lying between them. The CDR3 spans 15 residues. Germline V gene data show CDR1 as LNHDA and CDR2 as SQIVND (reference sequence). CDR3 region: CASSIGQAPYNEQFF. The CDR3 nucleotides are TGTGCCAGTAGTATTGGCCAGGCGCCTTACAATGAGCAGTTCTTC.

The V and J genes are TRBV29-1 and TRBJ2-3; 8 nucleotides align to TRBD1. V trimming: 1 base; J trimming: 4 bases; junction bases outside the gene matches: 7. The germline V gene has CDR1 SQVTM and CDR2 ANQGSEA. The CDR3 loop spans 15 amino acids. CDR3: CSVEGVRGLADTQYF. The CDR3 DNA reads TGCAGCGTTGAAGGTGTCAGGGGGCTGGCAGATACGCAGTATTTT.